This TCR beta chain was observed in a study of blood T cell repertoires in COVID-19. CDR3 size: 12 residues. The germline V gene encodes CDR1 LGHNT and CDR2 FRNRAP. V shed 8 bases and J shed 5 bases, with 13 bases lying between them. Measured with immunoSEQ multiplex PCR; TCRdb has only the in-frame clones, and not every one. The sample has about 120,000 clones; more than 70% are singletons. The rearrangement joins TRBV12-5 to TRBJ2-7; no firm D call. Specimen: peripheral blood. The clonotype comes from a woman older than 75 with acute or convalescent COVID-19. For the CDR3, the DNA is TGTGCTAGTTCCTCCATACTCGACGAGCAGTACTTC. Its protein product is CASSSILDEQYF. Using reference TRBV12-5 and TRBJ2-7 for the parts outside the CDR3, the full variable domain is DARVTQTPRHKVTEMGQEVTMRCQPILGHNTVFWYRQTMMQGLELLAYFRNRAPLDDSGMPKDRFSAEMPDATLATLKIQPSEPRDSAVYFCASSSILDEQYFGPGTRLTVT.